A single sample is the source of the 25 T cell receptor beta chains below, sequenced in a study of blood T cell repertoires in COVID-19. Produced via immunoSEQ multiplex PCR; TCRdb's table is partial and in-frame only. The sample lists 400,000 to 550,000 clones, roughly 87% occurring once. The source material was PBMCs or T cells enriched from blood (not recorded which). These receptor sequences come from a woman younger than 30 with acute COVID-19.

This chain connects TRBV5-1 to TRBJ2-5, with 12 bases matching TRBD2. Looked up from germline, CDR1 is SGHRS and CDR2 is YFSETQ. CDR3 length: 17 amino acids. The trim removed 2 bases at V and 5 bases at J, leaving 10 bases unmatched. The CDR3 DNA reads TGCGCCAGCAGCTTTGCCCTAGCGGGAGGGCCGGGGGAGACCCAGTACTTC. This gives the protein CASSFALAGGPGETQYF.

V gene TRBV25-1 combines with J gene TRBJ2-5; D is possibly TRBD1 (6 bases). The length of the CDR3 is 15 residues. V lost 5 bases and J 2 bases, leaving 15 bases between the germline ends. Germline loops: CDR1 MGHDK, CDR2 SYGVNS. The CDR3 DNA reads TGTGCCAGCAGTTCCCGGGACATATTTCAAGAGACCCAGTACTTC. Protein product: CASSSRDIFQETQYF. Drawing the rest from reference TRBV25-1 and TRBJ2-5, the complete variable domain is EADIYQTPRYLVIGTGKKITLECSQTMGHDKMYWYQQDPGMELHLIHYSYGVNSTEKGDLSSESTVSRIRTEHFPLTLESARPSHTSQYLCASSSRDIFQETQYFGPGTRLLVL.

The V call is TRBV18, the J call TRBJ2-1; D is unclear. Germline CDR1 is KGHSH and CDR2 is LQKENI. The ends were cut back, 3 bases at V and 9 bases at J, with 9 bases in the middle. The length of the CDR3 is 12 residues. The CDR3 DNA follows: TGTGCCAGCTCACCCCTAGTAGGTGAGCAGTTCTTC. This encodes CASSPLVGEQFF. The full variable domain, completed using reference TRBV18 and TRBJ2-1, is NAGVMQNPRHLVRRRGQEARLRCSPMKGHSHVYWYRQLPEEGLKFMVYLQKENIIDESGMPKERFSAEFPKEGPSILRIQQVVRGDSAAYFCASSPLVGEQFFGPGTRLTVL.

This clone was seen a handful of times. The chain carries TRBV4-3 and TRBJ2-2, with TRBD2 identical over 10 bases. The CDR3 is 20 amino acids. The ends lost 0 bases at V and 5 bases at J; junction bases unmatched: 15. Per the germline V gene, CDR1 is LGHNA and CDR2 is YSLEER. This CDR3 is CASSQDWAYGASGRTGELFF. CDR3 nucleotide sequence: TGCGCCAGCAGCCAAGATTGGGCCTACGGGGCTAGCGGGAGAACCGGGGAGCTGTTTTTT.

The chain couples TRBV28 to TRBJ1-5, with D possibly TRBD1 on 6 matching bases. Germline V gives CDR1 MDHEN, CDR2 SYDVKM. The CDR3 spans 15 residues. Trimming shortened V by 2 bases and J by 6 bases, and 14 bases separated the two germline ends. CDR3 DNA: TGTGCCAGCAGTTTACCAACAGGGACGAGTCAGCCCCAGCATTTT. Protein sequence: CASSLPTGTSQPQHF.

This clone was seen just once. The chain couples TRBV28 to TRBJ2-7; a possible D gene is TRBD2 (5 bases). Germline V lookup: CDR1 MDHEN, CDR2 SYDVKM. Trimming took off 8 bases at V and 6 bases at J, with 14 bases between the two ends. This CDR3 spans 12 amino acids. The chain's CDR3 is CASGSFASEQYF. CDR3 nucleotides: TGTGCCAGCGGGAGCTTCGCTTCCGAGCAGTACTTC.

The V gene is TRBV3-1 (or the pseudogene TRBV3-2), the J gene TRBJ1-2; 8 bases align to TRBD1. CDR3 length: 15 residues. With 4 bases clipped from V and 0 bases from J, the junction kept 4 bases outside the gene matches. The germline gives CDR1 LGHDT, CDR2 YNNKEL (reference sequence). This chain's CDR3 is CASSPGQGANYGYTF. The CDR3, as DNA: TGTGCCAGCAGCCCAGGACAGGGTGCTAACTATGGCTACACCTTC.

V is TRBV5-4 and J is TRBJ2-5; D is perhaps TRBD2 (5 bases). This CDR3 is 17 amino acids long. V was clipped by 0 bases and J by 2 bases, with 17 bases between them. The germline gives CDR1 SGHNT, CDR2 YYREEE (reference sequence). The chain's CDR3 is CASSLDGVLKSQETQYF. CDR3 in DNA: TGTGCCAGCAGCTTGGACGGGGTCCTAAAATCACAAGAGACCCAGTACTTC.

This chain joins TRBV4-3 and TRBJ1-5; TRBD1 aligns across 9 bases. Per the germline V gene, CDR1 is LGHNA and CDR2 is YSLEER. The CDR3 contains 17 residues. The V gene end was trimmed by 0 bases and the J gene end by 4 bases; junction bases not matched to a gene: 7. The CDR3 loop reads CASSQDGGQGANQPQHF. CDR3 in DNA: TGCGCCAGCAGCCAAGACGGGGGACAGGGAGCTAATCAGCCCCAGCATTTT.

This clone showed up just once. This chain connects TRBV9 to TRBJ2-7; D might be TRBD1 (5 bases). The CDR3 contains 15 residues. Germline V gene lookup returns CDR1 SGDLS and CDR2 YYNGEE. Trimming took 0 bases from V and 7 from J, leaving 17 bases between them. CDR3 bases: TGTGCCAGCAGCGTAGGTGGGCAGGGTCCGCGAGAGCAGTACTTC. This sequence encodes CASSVGGQGPREQYF.

The V call is TRBV7-2, the J call TRBJ2-5; 16 nucleotides align to TRBD2. The germline gives CDR1 SGHTA, CDR2 FQGNSA. This CDR3 has 17 residues. V dropped 3 bases and J dropped 6; count of bases not matched to a gene: 7. CDR3 amino acids: CASSLGGLAGGPKTQYF. CDR3 in DNA: TGTGCCAGCAGCTTGGGGGGACTAGCGGGAGGGCCGAAGACCCAGTACTTC.

This clone was recorded once. This chain uses TRBV5-1 with TRBJ2-7; 11 bases are a match to TRBD2. V dropped 0 bases and J dropped 2; count of bases not matched to a gene: 10. This CDR3 has 18 amino acids. Germline assignment: CDR1 SGHRS and CDR2 YFSETQ. CDR3 coding DNA: TGCGCCAGCAGCTTGGTACTAGCGGGGGCCATCAACACCTACGAGCAGTACTTC. Its translation: CASSLVLAGAINTYEQYF.

The rearrangement joins TRBV20-1 to TRBJ1-2, with a weak D call TRBD1 (5 bases). Trimming took off 6 bases at V and 1 base at J, with 6 bases between the two ends. The CDR3 extends over 11 amino acids. Germline loops: CDR1 DFQATT, CDR2 SNEGSKA (reference sequence). CDR3 amino acids: CSATVNYGYTF. In DNA, the CDR3 is TGCAGTGCGACAGTTAACTATGGCTACACCTTC.

This clone has a handful of counts. The chain couples TRBV27 to TRBJ2-7, with TRBD2 matching over 11 bases. CDR1 is MNHEY and CDR2 is SMNVEV in the germline V gene (reference sequence). The CDR3 runs 14 residues. V lost 6 bases and J lost 2; bases outside the gene matches: 3. CDR3: CASRGLAAPYEQYF. The CDR3 DNA follows: TGTGCCAGCAGGGGACTAGCGGCCCCCTACGAGCAGTACTTC.

The chain recombines TRBV7-9 with TRBJ2-1; TRBD2 aligns across 12 bases. The V and J ends lost 0 bases and 6 bases, in that order; junction bases with no gene match: 6. Germline V gene lookup returns CDR1 SEHNR and CDR2 FQNEAQ (reference sequence). The CDR3 runs to 17 residues. Here the CDR3 reads CASSLALAGGHSNEQFF. The CDR3 DNA reads as TGTGCCAGCAGCTTAGCTCTAGCGGGGGGGCATTCCAATGAGCAGTTCTTC.

V and J are TRBV1 and TRBJ2-5; the D call TRBD2 from the table was never checked on the DNA. TRBV1 is shown as a pseudogene. This CDR3 is built from 15 residues. CDR3 amino acids: CTSSLRTSEQETQYF. In DNA, the CDR3 is TGCACCAGCAGCCTTAGGACTAGCGAGCAAGAGACCCAGTACTTC.

The chain recombines TRBV28 with TRBJ2-1; 8 positions match TRBD1. Trimming took 5 bases from V and 6 from J; bases not matched to a gene: 9. Germline assignment: CDR1 MDHEN and CDR2 SYDVKM. There are 15 residues in the CDR3. CDR3 nucleotide sequence: TGTGCCAGCAGTACCCCCCAGGGGGCCAGCAATGAGCAGTTCTTC. This translates into CASSTPQGASNEQFF.

V usage is TRBV18 and J usage is TRBJ2-4, with 7 bases matching TRBD2. The V gene end was trimmed by 4 bases and the J gene end by 1 base; junction bases not matched to a gene: 10. Per the germline V gene, CDR1 is KGHSH and CDR2 is LQKENI. The CDR3 has 17 amino acids. The CDR3 coding sequence is TGTGCCAGCTCACAAAACCCGCGGGGGATGGCCAAAAACATTCAGTACTTC. Its translation is CASSQNPRGMAKNIQYF.

This chain joins TRBV6-6 and TRBJ1-6; D ambiguous. The CDR3 is 17 amino acids. Looked up from germline, CDR1 is MNHNY and CDR2 is SVGAGI (reference sequence). V was trimmed by 5 bases and J by 5 bases, leaving 19 bases between them. For the CDR3, the DNA is TGTGCCAGCAGTCCTGGGCCACCCCCTGTAAATAATTCACCCCTCCACTTT. It is translated as CASSPGPPPVNNSPLHF.

The V call is TRBV6-5, the J call TRBJ2-5, with TRBD2 matching over 11 bases. Unmatched junction bases numbered 4, after V lost 5 bases and J lost 5 bases. The germline V gene has CDR1 MNHEY and CDR2 SVGAGI. The CDR3 totals 14 residues. The CDR3 region is CASSIAGGAETQYF. CDR3 sequence (DNA): TGTGCCAGCAGTATAGCGGGAGGGGCGGAGACCCAGTACTTC.

This clone is a singleton in its sample. The chain is built from TRBV27 and TRBJ1-6; 7 bases are shared with TRBD1. The V gene end was trimmed by 5 bases and the J gene end by 7 bases; junction bases not matched to a gene: 5. Germline lookup yields CDR1 MNHEY and CDR2 SMNVEV (reference sequence). The CDR3 runs to 14 residues. CDR3 sequence (DNA): TGTGCCAGCAGTACCGGGACAGTCAATTCACCCCTCCACTTT. Protein: CASSTGTVNSPLHF.

This clone was found a few times. The genes are TRBV6-1 and TRBJ1-5; possible D gene TRBD1, 6 bases. Per germline, CDR1 MNHNS and CDR2 SASEGT. Trimming removed 1 base at V and 2 bases at J, with 6 bases between. There are 14 residues in the CDR3. In DNA form, the CDR3 reads TGTGCCAGCAGTGAAGACAGGGGCAATCAGCCCCAGCATTTT. This encodes CASSEDRGNQPQHF.

The chain uses TRBV19 and TRBJ1-5; D perhaps matches TRBD1 (5 bases). Trimming removed 10 bases at V and 3 bases at J, with 16 bases between. Germline loops: CDR1 LNHDA, CDR2 SQIVND (reference sequence). The CDR3 covers 14 residues. The CDR3, as DNA: TGTGCCACTCAAGACAGAGGAGACAATCAGCCCCAGCATTTT. Translating gives CATQDRGDNQPQHF.

This clone was counted a few times. This chain connects TRBV4-2 to TRBJ2-7; D remains unclear. The CDR3 covers 14 residues. Germline V lookup: CDR1 LGHNA, CDR2 YNFKEQ. Trimming left V 2 bases short and J 4 bases short, with 12 bases between. CDR3 sequence (DNA): TGTGCCAGCAGCCAATCAGTACTCGGGTACGAGCAGTACTTC. This codes for CASSQSVLGYEQYF.

This clone was seen more than once but under ten times. CDR3 coding DNA: TGTGCCAGCAGCGTCCAGGACACCATTATCTACGAGCAGTACTTC. Translated: CASSVQDTIIYEQYF. This chain joins TRBV9 and TRBJ2-7, with TRBD1 as a possible D gene (5 bases). Germline V gene data show CDR1 as SGDLS and CDR2 as YYNGEE. Trimming removed 2 bases at V and 3 bases at J, with 15 bases between. This CDR3 contains 15 residues.